This TCR beta chain was recorded in a study of cytomegalovirus exposure and HLA in healthy donors. Study summary: Of the donors genotyped, approximately 410 in all, over 80% fell in the Caucasian-associated ancestry cluster. Notes on the study in general: Most TCR beta V segments were productive about 90% or about 30% of the time in an earlier analysis.

V was clipped by 3 bases and J by 5 bases; unmatched bases: 1. Germline lookup yields CDR1 KGHSH and CDR2 LQKENI. The CDR3 consists of 14 residues. As regards this clone: What it recognizes is unknown.

The PCR made use of 60 Vbeta and 13 Jbeta primers. The repertoire was sequenced with immunoSEQ multiplex PCR; TCRdb's copy has only in-frame clones and lacks some. The repertoire table contains about 210,000 clones. The sample taken for sequencing was PBMCs. The sequence came from a woman under 40 in good health and CMV-seropositive. This chain connects TRBV18 to TRBJ2-1; 10 nucleotides match TRBD2. The DNA of the CDR3 is TGTGCCAGCTCACCTACTAGCGGGAACAATGAGCAGTTCTTC. Protein product: CASSPTSGNNEQFF.